A single sample is the source of the 26 T cell receptor beta chains below, sequenced in a study of OX40 agonist ivuxolimab in advanced cancers. Sequencing used immunoSEQ multiplex PCR; TCRdb keeps in-frame clones, though not all of them. In the table there are about 80,000 clones, 89% of which are singletons. Material: CD4+ or CD8+ T cells sorted from blood, obtained in a trial of the OX40 agonist ivuxolimab. Source of these receptors: an adult with an advanced solid tumor such as melanoma, head and neck, liver or kidney cancer.

The CDR3 nucleotides read TGTGCCAGCAGTTATCCCGGGACTAGCGGGAACAATGAGCAGTTCTTC. Translating gives CASSYPGTSGNNEQFF. The V and J genes are TRBV6-5 and TRBJ2-1, with 13 positions matching TRBD2. CDR1 is MNHEY, CDR2 SVGAGI, per germline. J lost 5 bases, V lost 3 bases, and 4 bases had no gene match. This CDR3 comprises 16 residues.

This rearrangement joins TRBV10-3 to TRBJ1-2; D is ambiguous. The CDR3 spans 13 residues. Germline-derived CDR1 and CDR2 are ENHRY and SYGVKD. The germline V and J ends were trimmed by 6 bases and 4 bases, with 12 bases remaining between them. Written as DNA, the CDR3 is TGTGCCATCAGCCCGGGTGGCGGCTATGGCTACACCTTC. This encodes CAISPGGGYGYTF.

The V call is TRBV10-3, the J call TRBJ1-4; D perhaps matches TRBD1 (6 bases). V was trimmed by 3 bases and J by 3 bases, leaving 11 bases between them. The CDR3 is 15 residues long. From germline, CDR1 is ENHRY and CDR2 SYGVKD. As DNA, the CDR3 is TGTGCCATCAGTGATTCGGGGGGGCCTAATGAAAAACTGTTTTTT. This codes for CAISDSGGPNEKLFF.

The chain has TRBV9 and TRBJ2-3, with TRBD2 matching over 7 bases. V lost 3 bases, J lost 1 base, and 8 bases stayed unmatched. Germline CDR1 and CDR2: SGDLS and YYNGEE. The CDR3 is 16 residues long. The CDR3 coding sequence is TGTGCCAGCAGCGCGGGGGACTACGCTCGCACAGATACGCAGTATTTT. Its translation: CASSAGDYARTDTQYF.

The gene calls are TRBV10-2 and TRBJ2-7; D is unclear. This CDR3 has 15 amino acids. Germline CDR1 reads WSHSY; CDR2 reads SAAADI. The V end lost 5 bases, the J end lost 3 bases, and 17 bases lay between the germline ends. CDR3: CASSPTLDLGYEQYF. DNA for the CDR3: TGCGCCAGCAGTCCCACGCTGGATTTGGGCTACGAGCAGTACTTC.

This clone was seen only once. The chain uses TRBV2 and TRBJ2-7; D not resolved. The CDR3 is 13 residues long. Trimming shortened V by 7 bases and J by 0 bases, and 10 bases separated the two germline ends. Germline V gene data show CDR1 as SNHLY and CDR2 as FYNNEI. The CDR3 DNA reads TGTGCCAGCACTCAGTCCCCCTCCTACGAGCAGTACTTC. This codes for CASTQSPSYEQYF.

The chain has TRBV9 and TRBJ2-5; TRBD2 agrees at 10 bases. V lost 0 bases, J lost 5 bases, and 7 bases stayed unmatched. There are 16 residues in the CDR3. Germline CDR1 and CDR2: SGDLS and YYNGEE. The CDR3 nucleotides are TGTGCCAGCAGCGTAGAAGGAGCGGGGGGGCCCGAGACCCAGTACTTC. Amino acid sequence: CASSVEGAGGPETQYF. The full variable domain, its missing parts supplied by reference TRBV9 and TRBJ2-5, is DSGVTQTPKHLITATGQRVTLRCSPRSGDLSVYWYQQSLDQGLQFLIQYYNGEERAKGNILERFSAQQFPDLHSELNLSSLELGDSALYFCASSVEGAGGPETQYFGPGTRLLVL.

The chain employs TRBV29-1 and TRBJ2-3, with D possibly being TRBD2 (7 bases). The CDR3 runs to 13 residues. Trimming stripped 7 bases from V and 6 bases from J, with 17 bases between. From germline, CDR1 is SQVTM and CDR2 ANQGSEA. CDR3: CSATVGGGDTQYF. CDR3 sequence (DNA): TGCAGCGCGACGGTGGGAGGGGGGGATACGCAGTATTTT.

In nucleotides, the CDR3 is TGTGCCACCCGCCGGTTGGGCGTAGGAGGCACCGGGGAGCTGTTTTTT. Residues: CATRRLGVGGTGELFF. The chain joins TRBV2 to TRBJ2-2, with a tentative D call TRBD2 (5 bases). The CDR3 is 16 residues long. Trimming pared 10 bases from V and 4 bases from J, leaving 22 bases between. Per the germline V gene, CDR1 is SNHLY and CDR2 is FYNNEI.

This clone appeared once. The gene calls are TRBV19 and TRBJ2-1; perhaps TRBD2 as D (6 bases). There are 14 residues in the CDR3. V was trimmed by 9 bases and J by 7 bases, leaving 19 bases between them. Germline loops: CDR1 LNHDA, CDR2 SQIVND (reference sequence). The CDR3 spells CASAGTRSYNEQFF. The CDR3 region has the DNA TGTGCCAGCGCCGGGACTCGAAGTTATAATGAGCAGTTCTTC.

The genes are TRBV7-3 and TRBJ2-1, with TRBD2 matching 12 bases. Trimming cost V 5 bases and J 6 bases; bases outside gene matches: 5. This CDR3 contains 15 residues. CDR1 is SGHTA, CDR2 FQGTGA, per germline. CDR3 in amino acids: CASSLTSGRANEQFF. The CDR3 DNA sequence: TGTGCCAGCAGCCTGACTAGCGGGAGAGCCAATGAGCAGTTCTTC.

The chain links TRBV6-6 to TRBJ1-3, with 10 bases matching TRBD1. Germline assignment: CDR1 MNHNY and CDR2 SVGAGI (reference sequence). The CDR3 length is 16 residues. J lost 3 bases, V lost 4 bases, and 6 bases had no gene match. The CDR3 loop is CASSSGTGVFGNTIYF. The DNA for the CDR3 is TGTGCCAGCAGTTCCGGGACAGGGGTATTTGGAAACACCATATATTTT.

The rearrangement links TRBV7-3 to TRBJ2-6; 7 positions match TRBD1. Per the germline V gene, CDR1 is SGHTA and CDR2 is FQGTGA. This CDR3 comprises 15 residues. The trim removed 6 bases at V and 2 bases at J, leaving 4 bases unmatched. The CDR3 nucleotides read TGTGCCAGCAGTCCCGACAGGGCTGGGGCCAACGTCCTGACTTTC. Translated, it gives CASSPDRAGANVLTF.

The CDR3 sequence is CASTNGPYEQYF. The CDR3 nucleotides read TGTGCCAGCACTAACGGACCCTACGAGCAGTACTTC. This chain links TRBV6-1 with TRBJ2-7; D is unclear. V was cut by 7 bases and J by 2 bases, with 9 bases left in between. The germline gives CDR1 MNHNS, CDR2 SASEGT. This CDR3 has 12 residues.

This chain links TRBV6-6 with TRBJ2-1, with D possibly TRBD2 on 6 matching bases. The ends were cut back, 2 bases at V and 6 bases at J, with 17 bases in the middle. Germline values: CDR1 MNHNY, CDR2 SVGAGI (reference sequence). The length of the CDR3 is 16 residues. CDR3: CASSYPPGGYPNEQFF. CDR3 DNA sequence: TGTGCCAGCAGTTACCCCCCCGGGGGATATCCCAATGAGCAGTTCTTC.

This chain links TRBV7-2 with TRBJ1-5; D call uncertain. The germline gives CDR1 SGHTA, CDR2 FQGNSA. V lost 1 base and J 0 bases, leaving 10 bases between the germline ends. There are 16 residues in the CDR3. CDR3 in DNA: TGTGCCAGCAGCTTAGACCCGAGTGGTAGCAATCAGCCCCAGCATTTT. It encodes CASSLDPSGSNQPQHF.

The CDR3 bases are TGTGCCAGCACAGGACGAAGGGCTGGAAACACCATATATTTT. Its translation: CASTGRRAGNTIYF. V gene TRBV19 combines with J gene TRBJ1-3; possibly TRBD1 for D (5 bases). CDR1 is LNHDA and CDR2 is SQIVND in the germline V gene (reference sequence). Trimming removed 9 bases from V and 2 bases from J, with 14 bases in between. This CDR3 has 14 residues.

The CDR3 nucleotides are TGTGCCACCGGTGGGCAGGGGGCGCATAAGAACACTGAAGCTTTCTTT. This encodes CATGGQGAHKNTEAFF. The chain joins TRBV2 to TRBJ1-1; 8 nucleotides line up with TRBD1. Germline V gene data show CDR1 as SNHLY and CDR2 as FYNNEI. The V segment lost 10 bases and the J segment 1 base; nucleotides outside the gene matches: 14. The CDR3 contains 16 residues.

The chain joins TRBV11-2 to TRBJ2-1; D not certain. Germline V gene lookup returns CDR1 SGHAT and CDR2 FQNNGV. Trimming pared 6 bases from V and 5 bases from J, leaving 20 bases between. The CDR3 loop spans 16 amino acids. The CDR3 DNA follows: TGTGCCAGCAGGGCGTGGCAGCCGCCCCCCCACAATGAGCAGTTCTTC. Protein sequence: CASRAWQPPPHNEQFF.

The genes are TRBV6-1 and TRBJ2-2; the match to TRBD2 covers 7 bases. CDR1 and CDR2 (germline): MNHNS, SASEGT. V dropped 4 bases and J dropped 0; count of bases not matched to a gene: 5. The CDR3 sequence is 16 residues long. The CDR3 nucleotides are TGTGCCAGCAGTGTCCCGCGGGGGACGAACACCGGGGAGCTGTTTTTT. Residues: CASSVPRGTNTGELFF.

The J gene is TRBJ2-7, the V gene TRBV27; a weak D match, TRBD2 (6 bases). Trimming cost V 3 bases and J 4 bases, with 16 bases left between them. Germline CDR1 reads MNHEY; CDR2 reads SMNVEV (reference sequence). This CDR3 region has 15 residues. In DNA form, the CDR3 reads TGTGCCAGCAGTTTGGAGGCCGGGACTCTTTACGAGCAGTACTTC. Its protein product is CASSLEAGTLYEQYF.

The chain links TRBV11-3 to TRBJ2-7, with a tentative D call TRBD1 (6 bases). Germline CDR1 is SGHNT and CDR2 is YENEEA. The CDR3 consists of 14 residues. V was cut by 4 bases and J by 0 bases, with 10 bases left in between. The CDR3 bases are TGTGCCAGCAGCTCAAGGGACAACTCCTACGAGCAGTACTTC. This translates into CASSSRDNSYEQYF.

The rearrangement joins TRBV27 to TRBJ2-2; 9 nucleotides align to TRBD1. The ends lost 6 bases at V and 4 bases at J; junction bases unmatched: 6. The CDR3 length is 15 residues. Germline V gene lookup returns CDR1 MNHEY and CDR2 SMNVEV (reference sequence). The CDR3 DNA sequence: TGTGCCAGCAGGTTAGGGGACAGGGCCACCGGGGAGCTGTTTTTT. The encoded protein is CASRLGDRATGELFF.

The rearrangement links TRBV7-2 to TRBJ2-3, with no clear D. CDR1 is SGHTA and CDR2 is FQGNSA in the germline V gene. CDR3 length: 13 amino acids. V dropped 5 bases and J dropped 3 bases, with 9 bases sitting between them. The CDR3 sequence: CASSPVFTDTQYF. CDR3 sequence (DNA): TGTGCCAGCAGCCCAGTATTTACAGATACGCAGTATTTT.

This rearrangement joins TRBV6-1 to TRBJ2-7; 9 nucleotides line up with TRBD2. Unmatched junction bases numbered 8, after V lost 7 bases and J lost 10 bases. The CDR3 is made up of 12 amino acids. Germline V CDR1 and CDR2: MNHNS, SASEGT. The CDR3 reads CASMVGGRAQYF. In DNA, the CDR3 is TGTGCCAGCATGGTTGGCGGGAGGGCACAGTACTTC.

This chain uses TRBV5-1 with TRBJ2-3; TRBD2 matches at 13 bases. The V gene's germline CDR1 is SGHRS and CDR2 YFSETQ. The CDR3 totals 16 residues. V dropped 4 bases and J dropped 3; count of bases not matched to a gene: 5. The CDR3 is CASSHRTSGRTDTQYF. The CDR3 DNA is TGCGCCAGCAGCCACCGGACTAGCGGGAGAACAGATACGCAGTATTTT.